Listed below are T cell receptor beta chains from one sample, sequenced in a study of blood T cell repertoires in COVID-19. TCRdb keeps only in-frame clones here, not all; method: immunoSEQ multiplex PCR. Of a few hundred thousand clones in the sample, 80% to 85% were seen once. What was sequenced was peripheral blood. The source of these receptors is a woman aged 18-29 years with acute or convalescent COVID-19. The CDR3 runs from the conserved cysteine through the conserved F or W. The D gene is left open where the match is weak. For some rows the clone size is stated as once, few or many, or as a class when expanded; others skip it.

clone size | CDR3 length | D gene | J gene | V gene | CDR3 protein | CDR3 DNA
. | 15 | TRBD1 | TRBJ1-1 | TRBV11-2 | CASSLSQGASTEAFF | TGTGCCAGCAGCTTATCTCAGGGGGCGTCCACTGAAGCTTTCTTT
. | 14 | TRBD2 | TRBJ2-7 | TRBV11-3 | CASSLGGTSREQYF | TGTGCCAGCAGCTTGGGGGGGACTAGTCGCGAGCAGTACTTC
. | 12 | . | TRBJ1-1 | TRBV12-3/TRBV12-4 | CASSFMRTEAFF | TGTGCCAGCAGTTTTATGCGGACTGAAGCTTTCTTT
. | 14 | . | TRBJ2-7 | TRBV4-3 | CASSQAERAYEQYF | TGCGCCAGCAGCCAAGCGGAGAGGGCCTACGAGCAGTACTTC
. | 14 | . | TRBJ2-3 | TRBV9 | CASSVAAVADTQYF | TGTGCCAGCAGCGTAGCTGCGGTGGCGGATACGCAGTATTTT
many | 16 | . | TRBJ1-2 | TRBV7-2 | CASSPSGRPGLYGYTF | TGTGCCAGCAGCCCCTCCGGGAGGCCCGGCCTCTATGGCTACACCTTC
few | 15 | . | TRBJ1-6 | TRBV5-1 | CASSLELGQGSPLHF | TGCGCCAGCAGCTTGGAGTTGGGCCAAGGTTCACCCCTCCACTTT
. | 15 | . | TRBJ1-2 | TRBV30 | CAWSVRGQKNYGYTF | TGTGCCTGGAGTGTACGAGGTCAGAAAAACTATGGCTACACCTTC
. | 16 | TRBD1 | TRBJ1-1 | TRBV2 | CASSEGTGIMNTEAFF | TGTGCCAGCAGTGAGGGGACAGGGATCATGAACACTGAAGCTTTCTTT
. | 16 | . | TRBJ2-2 | TRBV7-2 | CASSPRSGTNTGELFF | TGTGCCAGCAGCCCCAGGTCGGGGACGAACACCGGGGAGCTGTTTTTT
. | 13 | . | TRBJ1-5 | TRBV20-1 | CSASARVGQPQHF | TGCAGTGCTAGTGCCAGGGTTGGTCAGCCCCAGCATTTT
. | 12 | . | TRBJ2-7 | TRBV11-2 | CASSLGSGEQYF | TGTGCCAGCAGCTTGGGGAGTGGGGAGCAGTACTTC
. | 13 | TRBD2 | TRBJ2-7 | TRBV19 | CASRRTSGYEQYF | TGTGCCAGCCGGAGGACTAGCGGCTACGAGCAGTACTTC
. | 15 | TRBD1 | TRBJ1-5 | TRBV6-2/TRBV6-3 | CASSSGTGGYQPQHF | TGTGCCAGCAGTTCCGGGACAGGGGGCTATCAGCCCCAGCATTTT
. | 15 | . | TRBJ2-7 | TRBV19 | CASTTRRDKVDEQYF | TGTGCCAGCACAACTCGCCGGGACAAGGTAGACGAGCAGTACTTC
. | 13 | . | TRBJ1-6 | TRBV6-5 | CASKTENNSPLHF | TGTGCCAGCAAGACAGAGAATAATTCACCCCTCCACTTT
. | 16 | TRBD1 | TRBJ2-3 | TRBV11-3 | CASSSMGTGAADTQYF | TGTGCCAGCAGCTCTATGGGGACAGGGGCGGCAGATACGCAGTATTTT
. | 12 | . | TRBJ2-5 | TRBV7-9 | CASSPGWETQYF | TGTGCCAGCAGCCCGGGGTGGGAGACCCAGTACTTC
. | 18 | TRBD2 | TRBJ2-4 | TRBV2 | CASSEKVGLAGMASIQYF | TGTGCCAGCAGTGAAAAGGTAGGCCTAGCGGGAATGGCAAGCATTCAGTACTTC
. | 17 | TRBD2 | TRBJ2-1 | TRBV7-8 | CASSLNPGLAAYNEQFF | TGTGCCAGCAGCCTCAATCCGGGACTAGCGGCCTACAATGAGCAGTTCTTC
. | 19 | TRBD2 | TRBJ2-7 | TRBV5-1 | CASSRSPGLAGAKPYEQYF | TGCGCCAGCAGCAGATCCCCGGGACTAGCGGGAGCGAAACCCTACGAGCAGTACTTC
. | 15 | TRBD2 | TRBJ2-1 | TRBV4-3 | CASSPGLAVGTEQFF | TGCGCCAGCAGCCCGGGACTAGCGGTGGGGACTGAGCAGTTCTTC
. | 15 | TRBD1 | TRBJ2-3 | TRBV4-2 | CASSLTGGNTDTQYF | TGTGCCAGCAGCCTGACAGGGGGAAACACAGATACGCAGTATTTT
. | 16 | . | TRBJ1-2 | TRBV2 | CASSDQQDGWNYGYTF | TGTGCCAGCAGCGATCAACAGGACGGATGGAACTATGGCTACACCTTC
once | 14 | . | TRBJ2-1 | TRBV24-1 | CATSRTLPYNEQFF | TGTGCCACCAGCCGGACATTGCCCTACAATGAGCAGTTCTTC
few | 15 | TRBD2 | TRBJ2-7 | TRBV5-1 | CASSAFTSGHYEQYF | TGCGCCAGCAGCGCTTTTACTAGCGGCCACTACGAGCAGTACTTC
. | 14 | . | TRBJ2-3 | TRBV5-1 | CASRSAASTDTQYF | TGCGCCAGCAGGTCGGCAGCGAGCACAGATACGCAGTATTTT